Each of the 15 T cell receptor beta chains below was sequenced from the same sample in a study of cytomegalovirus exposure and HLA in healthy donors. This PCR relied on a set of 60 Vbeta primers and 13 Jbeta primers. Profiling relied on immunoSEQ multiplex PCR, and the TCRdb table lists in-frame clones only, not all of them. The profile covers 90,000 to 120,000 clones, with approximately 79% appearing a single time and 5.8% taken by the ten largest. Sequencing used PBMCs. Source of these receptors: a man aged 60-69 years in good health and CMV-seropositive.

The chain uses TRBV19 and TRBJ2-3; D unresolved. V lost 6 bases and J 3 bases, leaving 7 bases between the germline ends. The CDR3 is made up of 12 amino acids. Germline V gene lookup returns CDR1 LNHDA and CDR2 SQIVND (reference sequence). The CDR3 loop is CASSRRTDTQYF. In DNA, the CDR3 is TGTGCCAGTAGCAGGCGTACAGATACGCAGTATTTT. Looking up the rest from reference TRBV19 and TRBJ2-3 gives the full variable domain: DGGITQSPKYLFRKEGQNVTLSCEQNLNHDAMYWYRQDPGQGLRLIYYSQIVNDFQKGDIAEGYSVSREKKESFPLTVTSAQKNPTAFYLCASSRRTDTQYFGPGTRLTVL.

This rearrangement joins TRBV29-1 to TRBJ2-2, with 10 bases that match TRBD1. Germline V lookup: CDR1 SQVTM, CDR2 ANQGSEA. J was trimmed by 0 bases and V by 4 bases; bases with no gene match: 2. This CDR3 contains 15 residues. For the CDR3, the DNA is TGCAGCGTTGTCGGACAGGGGGCGAACACCGGGGAGCTGTTTTTT. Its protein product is CSVVGQGANTGELFF.

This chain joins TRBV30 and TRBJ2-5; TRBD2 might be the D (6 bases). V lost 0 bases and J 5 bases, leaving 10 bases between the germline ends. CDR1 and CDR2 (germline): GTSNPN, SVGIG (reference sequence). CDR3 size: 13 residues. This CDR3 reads CAWSVGGRETQYF. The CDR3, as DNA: TGTGCCTGGAGTGTTGGAGGGAGGGAGACCCAGTACTTC.

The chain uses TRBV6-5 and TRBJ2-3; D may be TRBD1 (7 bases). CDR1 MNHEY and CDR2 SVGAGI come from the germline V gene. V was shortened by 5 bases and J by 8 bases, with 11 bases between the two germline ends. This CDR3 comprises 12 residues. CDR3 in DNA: TGTGCCAGCAGTACCCAGGGGGGTACGCAGTATTTT. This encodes CASSTQGGTQYF.

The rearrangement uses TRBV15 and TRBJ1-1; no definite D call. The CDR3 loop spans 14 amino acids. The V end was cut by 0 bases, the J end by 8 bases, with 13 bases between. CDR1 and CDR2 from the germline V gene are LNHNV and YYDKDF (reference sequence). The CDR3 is CATSRDVGENEAFF. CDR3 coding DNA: TGTGCCACCAGCAGAGATGTAGGAGAGAACGAAGCTTTCTTT. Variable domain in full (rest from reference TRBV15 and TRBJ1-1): DAMVIQNPRYQVTQFGKPVTLSCSQTLNHNVMYWYQQKSSQAPKLLFHYYDKDFNNEADTPDNFQSRRPNTSFCFLDIRSPGLGDTAMYLCATSRDVGENEAFFGQGTRLTVV.

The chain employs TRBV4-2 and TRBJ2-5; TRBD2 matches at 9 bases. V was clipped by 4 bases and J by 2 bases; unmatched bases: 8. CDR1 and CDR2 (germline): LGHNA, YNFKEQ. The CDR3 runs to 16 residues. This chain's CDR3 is CASSLQAGGAQETQYF. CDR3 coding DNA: TGTGCCAGCAGCCTGCAAGCGGGGGGCGCACAAGAGACCCAGTACTTC.

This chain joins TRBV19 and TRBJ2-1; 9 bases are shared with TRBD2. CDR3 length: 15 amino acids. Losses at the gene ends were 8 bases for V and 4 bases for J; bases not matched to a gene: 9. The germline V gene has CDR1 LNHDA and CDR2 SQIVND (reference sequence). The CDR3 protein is CASGASGGLYNEQFF. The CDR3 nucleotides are TGTGCCAGTGGGGCAAGCGGGGGGTTATACAATGAGCAGTTCTTC. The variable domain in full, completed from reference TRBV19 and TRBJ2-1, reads DGGITQSPKYLFRKEGQNVTLSCEQNLNHDAMYWYRQDPGQGLRLIYYSQIVNDFQKGDIAEGYSVSREKKESFPLTVTSAQKNPTAFYLCASGASGGLYNEQFFGPGTRLTVL.

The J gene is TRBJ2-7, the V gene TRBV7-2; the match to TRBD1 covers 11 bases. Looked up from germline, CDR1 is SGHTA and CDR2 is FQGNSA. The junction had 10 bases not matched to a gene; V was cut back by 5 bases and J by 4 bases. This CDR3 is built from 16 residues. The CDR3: CASSLIGQGANYEQYF. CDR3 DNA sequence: TGTGCCAGCAGCCTTATTGGACAGGGGGCCAATTACGAGCAGTACTTC. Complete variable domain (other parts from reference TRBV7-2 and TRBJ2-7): GAGVSQSPSNKVTEKGKDVELRCDPISGHTALYWYRQSLGQGLEFLIYFQGNSAPDKSGLPSDRFSAERTGGSVSTLTIQRTQQEDSAVYLCASSLIGQGANYEQYFGPGTRLTVT.

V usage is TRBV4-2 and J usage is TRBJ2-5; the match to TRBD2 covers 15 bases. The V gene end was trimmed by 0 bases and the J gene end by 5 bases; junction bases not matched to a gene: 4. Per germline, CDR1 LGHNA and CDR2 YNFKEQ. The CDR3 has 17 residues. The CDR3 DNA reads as TGTGCCAGCAGCCAAGAAGGGACTAGCGGGGGGAGTGAGACCCAGTACTTC. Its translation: CASSQEGTSGGSETQYF.

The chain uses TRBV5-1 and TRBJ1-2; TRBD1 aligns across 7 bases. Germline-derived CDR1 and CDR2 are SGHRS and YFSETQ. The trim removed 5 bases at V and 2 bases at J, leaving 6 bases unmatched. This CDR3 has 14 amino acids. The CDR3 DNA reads TGCGCCAGCAGTTACAGGGGCCCAAACTATGGCTACACCTTC. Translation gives CASSYRGPNYGYTF.

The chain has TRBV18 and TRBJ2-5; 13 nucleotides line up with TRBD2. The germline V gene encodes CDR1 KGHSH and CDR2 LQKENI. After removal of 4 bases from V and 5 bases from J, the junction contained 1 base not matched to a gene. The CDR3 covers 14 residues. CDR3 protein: CASSRTSGGETQYF. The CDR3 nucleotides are TGTGCCAGCTCACGGACTAGCGGGGGTGAGACCCAGTACTTC.

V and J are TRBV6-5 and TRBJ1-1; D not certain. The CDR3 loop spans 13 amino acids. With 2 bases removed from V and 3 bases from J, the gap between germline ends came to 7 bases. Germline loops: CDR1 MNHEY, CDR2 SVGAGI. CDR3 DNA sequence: TGTGCCAGCAGTTACGCGTCCTACACTGAAGCTTTCTTT. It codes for CASSYASYTEAFF.

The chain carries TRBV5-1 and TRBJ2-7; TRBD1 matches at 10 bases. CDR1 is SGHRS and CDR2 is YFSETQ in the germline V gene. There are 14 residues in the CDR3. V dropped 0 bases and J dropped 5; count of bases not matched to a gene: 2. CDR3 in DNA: TGCGCCAGCAGCTTGGGACAGGGGGCCAACGAGCAGTACTTC. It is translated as CASSLGQGANEQYF.

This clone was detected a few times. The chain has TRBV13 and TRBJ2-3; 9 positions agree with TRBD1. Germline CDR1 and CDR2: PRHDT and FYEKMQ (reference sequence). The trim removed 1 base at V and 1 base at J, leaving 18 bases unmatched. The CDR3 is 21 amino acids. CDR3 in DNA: TGTGCCAGCAGCTTAGAAGGGGACAGGGACCCACCTTTGGTAGGCACAGATACGCAGTATTTT. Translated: CASSLEGDRDPPLVGTDTQYF.

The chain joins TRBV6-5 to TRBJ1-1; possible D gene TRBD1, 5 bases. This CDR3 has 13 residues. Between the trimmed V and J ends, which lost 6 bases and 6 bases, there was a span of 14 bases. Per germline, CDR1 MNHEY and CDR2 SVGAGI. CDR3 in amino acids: CASSSPGGAEAFF. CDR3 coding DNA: TGTGCCAGCAGCTCCCCTGGGGGGGCTGAAGCTTTCTTT.